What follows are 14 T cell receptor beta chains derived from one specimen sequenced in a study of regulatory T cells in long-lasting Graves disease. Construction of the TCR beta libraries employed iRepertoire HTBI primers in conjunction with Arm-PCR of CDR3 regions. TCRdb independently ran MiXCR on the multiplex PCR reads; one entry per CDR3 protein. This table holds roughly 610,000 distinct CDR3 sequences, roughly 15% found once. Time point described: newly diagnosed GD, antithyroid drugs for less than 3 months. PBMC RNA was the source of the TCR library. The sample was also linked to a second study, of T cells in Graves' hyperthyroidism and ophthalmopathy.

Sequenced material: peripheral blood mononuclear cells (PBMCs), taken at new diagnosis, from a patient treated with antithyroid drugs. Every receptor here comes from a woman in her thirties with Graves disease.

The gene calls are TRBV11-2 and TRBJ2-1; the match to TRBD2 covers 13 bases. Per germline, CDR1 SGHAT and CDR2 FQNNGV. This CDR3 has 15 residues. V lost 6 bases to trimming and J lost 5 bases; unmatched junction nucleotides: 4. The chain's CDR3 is CASSYGLAGDNEQFF. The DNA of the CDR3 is TGTGCCAGCAGTTACGGACTAGCGGGAGACAATGAGCAGTTCTTC. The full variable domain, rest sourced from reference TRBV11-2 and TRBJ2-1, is EAGVAQSPRYKIIEKRQSVAFWCNPISGHATLYWYQQILGQGPKLLIQFQNNGVVDDSQLPKDRFSAERLKGVDSTLKIQPAKLEDSAVYLCASSYGLAGDNEQFFGPGTRLTVL.

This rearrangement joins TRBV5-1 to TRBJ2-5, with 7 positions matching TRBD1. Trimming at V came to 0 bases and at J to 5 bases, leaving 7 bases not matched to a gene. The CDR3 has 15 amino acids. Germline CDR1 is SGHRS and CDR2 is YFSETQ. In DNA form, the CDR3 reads TGCGCCAGCAGCTTGGTCCCGACAGGGATGGAGACCCAGTACTTC. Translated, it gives CASSLVPTGMETQYF.

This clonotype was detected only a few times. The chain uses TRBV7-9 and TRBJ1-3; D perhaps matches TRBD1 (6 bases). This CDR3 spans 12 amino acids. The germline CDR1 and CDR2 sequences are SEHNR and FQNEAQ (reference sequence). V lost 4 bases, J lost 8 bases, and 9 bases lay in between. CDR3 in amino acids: CASSSGGYTIYF. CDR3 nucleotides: TGTGCCAGCAGCTCGGGGGGCTACACCATATATTTT.

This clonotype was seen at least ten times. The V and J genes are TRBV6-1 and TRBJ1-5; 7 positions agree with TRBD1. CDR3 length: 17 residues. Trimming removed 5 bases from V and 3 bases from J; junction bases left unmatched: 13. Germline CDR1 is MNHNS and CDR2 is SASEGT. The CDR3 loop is CASSRGLDRADNQPQHF. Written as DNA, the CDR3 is TGTGCCAGCAGTCGGGGGTTAGACAGGGCGGACAATCAGCCCCAGCATTTT.

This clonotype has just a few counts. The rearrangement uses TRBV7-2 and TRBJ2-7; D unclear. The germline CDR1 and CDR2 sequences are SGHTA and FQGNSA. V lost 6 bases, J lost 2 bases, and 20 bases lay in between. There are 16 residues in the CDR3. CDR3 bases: TGTGCCAGCAGTCCTTACCTCAGTACTCTAACCTACGAGCAGTACTTC. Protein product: CASSPYLSTLTYEQYF.

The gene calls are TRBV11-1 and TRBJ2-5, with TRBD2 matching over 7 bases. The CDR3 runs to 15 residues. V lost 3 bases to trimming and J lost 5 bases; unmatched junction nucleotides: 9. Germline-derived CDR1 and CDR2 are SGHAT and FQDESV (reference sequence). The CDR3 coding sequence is TGTGCCAGCAGCTTGACCCCGACTAGCAGGGAGACCCAGTACTTC. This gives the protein CASSLTPTSRETQYF.

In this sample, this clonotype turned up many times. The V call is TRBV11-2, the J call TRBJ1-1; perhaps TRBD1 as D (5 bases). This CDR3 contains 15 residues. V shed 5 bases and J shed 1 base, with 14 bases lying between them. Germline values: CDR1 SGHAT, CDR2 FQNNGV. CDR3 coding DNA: TGTGCCAGCAGCCAAGAGGGGAGTTGGAACACTGAAGCTTTCTTT. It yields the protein CASSQEGSWNTEAFF.

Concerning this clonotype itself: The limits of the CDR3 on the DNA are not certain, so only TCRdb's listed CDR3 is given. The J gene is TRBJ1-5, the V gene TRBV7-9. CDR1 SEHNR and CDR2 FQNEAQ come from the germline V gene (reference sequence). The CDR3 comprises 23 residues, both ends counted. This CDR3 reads CASSFGGRVSYEQYFGPGQPQHF.

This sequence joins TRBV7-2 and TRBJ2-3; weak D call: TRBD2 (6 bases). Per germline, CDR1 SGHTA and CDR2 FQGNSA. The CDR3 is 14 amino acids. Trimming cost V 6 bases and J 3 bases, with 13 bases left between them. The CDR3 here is CASRPGGATDTQYF. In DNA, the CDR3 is TGTGCCAGCAGACCTGGCGGGGCGACAGATACGCAGTATTTT.

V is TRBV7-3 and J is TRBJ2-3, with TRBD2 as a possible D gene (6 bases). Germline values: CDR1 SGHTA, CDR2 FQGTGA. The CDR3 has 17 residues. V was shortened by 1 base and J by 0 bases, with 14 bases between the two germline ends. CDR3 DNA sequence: TGTGCCAGCAGCTTAAGTTACAGGAGCGGGAGCACAGATACGCAGTATTTT. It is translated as CASSLSYRSGSTDTQYF.

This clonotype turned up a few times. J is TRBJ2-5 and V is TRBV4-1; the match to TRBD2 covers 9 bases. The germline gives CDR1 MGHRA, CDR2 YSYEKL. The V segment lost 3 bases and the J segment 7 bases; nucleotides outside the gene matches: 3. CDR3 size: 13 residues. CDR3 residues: CASSQGREGTQYF. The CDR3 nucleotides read TGCGCCAGCAGCCAGGGGCGGGAGGGGACCCAGTACTTC.

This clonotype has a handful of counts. CDR3 protein: CSAAAWGGNLYEQYF. DNA for the CDR3: TGCAGTGCTGCTGCCTGGGGGGGTAATTTATACGAGCAGTACTTC. The gene calls are TRBV20-1 and TRBJ2-7; TRBD2 matches at 7 bases. Germline CDR1 and CDR2: DFQATT and SNEGSKA (reference sequence). This CDR3 is built from 15 residues. Trimming took 5 bases from V and 4 from J; bases not matched to a gene: 14.

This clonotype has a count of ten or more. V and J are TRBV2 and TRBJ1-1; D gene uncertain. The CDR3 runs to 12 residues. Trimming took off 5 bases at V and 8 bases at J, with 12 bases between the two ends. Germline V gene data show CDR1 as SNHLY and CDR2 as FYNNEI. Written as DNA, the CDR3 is TGTGCCAGCAGTCCACAATACGGGGAAGCTTTCTTT. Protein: CASSPQYGEAFF.

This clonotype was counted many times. CDR3 in amino acids: CASSQTKRTGYNSPLHF. Here the CDR3 DNA reads TGTGCCAGCAGTCAAACCAAACGGACAGGCTATAATTCACCCCTCCACTTT. The chain uses TRBV28 and TRBJ1-6; 7 nucleotides line up with TRBD1. Germline values: CDR1 MDHEN, CDR2 SYDVKM. Unmatched junction bases numbered 10, after V lost 5 bases and J lost 3 bases. This CDR3 is built from 17 residues.